The clone carrying this T cell receptor (beta chain) showed up just a few times. Antigen unknown. This record belongs to a study of early stage breast cancer tumors. About the research overall: The ER+/PR+/HER2- tumors included eight ductal and a few lobular carcinomas. General study results and limits: Blood repertoires resembled normal breast more than tumor.

TCRdb keeps only in-frame clones here, not all; method: immunoSEQ multiplex PCR. The profile shows about 30,000 clones, 72% of them singletons. Germline V lookup: CDR1 LNHDA, CDR2 SQIVND (reference sequence). V dropped 5 bases and J dropped 4; count of bases not matched to a gene: 11. This CDR3 region has 17 residues. This clonotype was sampled from a person aged 45 to 60 with breast cancer. This chain uses TRBV19 with TRBJ2-7; TRBD2 aligns across 13 bases. The sequenced sample was blood. The DNA of the CDR3 is TGTGCCAGTAGTCCGGGACTAGCGGGAAACGTCGGGTACGAGCAGTACTTC. It encodes CASSPGLAGNVGYEQYF.